One T cell receptor (beta chain) is described in this entry. This sample was taken from a study of T cell changes during pregnancy in multiple sclerosis. J gave up 3 bases and V 1 base, and 4 bases lay outside the gene matches. CDR1 and CDR2 (germline): LNHNV, YYDKDF (reference sequence). The CDR3 runs 15 residues. Measured with immunoSEQ multiplex PCR; TCRdb has only the in-frame clones, and not every one. The sample yields about 70,000 clones, approximately 94% seen once. The sequences come from peripheral blood, collected in the third trimester of pregnancy. The gene calls are TRBV15 and TRBJ2-3; 7 bases agree with TRBD2. The clonotype originates from a female donor with multiple sclerosis, enrolled in a pregnancy study. CDR3 amino acids: CATSRGGLQTDTQYF. The CDR3, as DNA: TGTGCCACCAGCAGAGGGGGACTACAGACAGATACGCAGTATTTT. The whole variable domain, remainder taken from reference TRBV15 and TRBJ2-3, is DAMVIQNPRYQVTQFGKPVTLSCSQTLNHNVMYWYQQKSSQAPKLLFHYYDKDFNNEADTPDNFQSRRPNTSFCFLDIRSPGLGDTAMYLCATSRGGLQTDTQYFGPGTRLTVL.